What follows is one T cell receptor (beta chain) and its context. These data belong to a study of blood T cell repertoires in COVID-19. Study-wide context: In each case, the material was cDNA or gDNA derived from T cells, B-cell-depleted T cells, or PBMCs.

Germline V lookup: CDR1 LGHDT, CDR2 YNNKEL (reference sequence). This CDR3 has 14 amino acids. Trimming shortened V by 4 bases and J by 2 bases, and 12 bases separated the two germline ends. While infection was still active, Seattle patients were enrolled and then followed longitudinally. Per the original data handling: Nucleated cell counts were estimated from reference gene primer amplification. Clones were read by immunoSEQ multiplex PCR, and TCRdb kept only the in-frame ones, dropping some. The D gene and trimming were derived from the DNA, and the V and J assignments and clone size from that table. The sample lists 250,000 to 300,000 clones, 80% to 95% occurring once.

Sequencing was carried out using peripheral blood. This chain joins TRBV3-1 (or the pseudogene TRBV3-2) and TRBJ2-7; D is perhaps TRBD1 (5 bases). This sequence originates from a woman aged 25 to 39 with COVID-19, enrolled during active disease. CDR3 in DNA: TGTGCCAGCAGCCTTGGGCAGGGCCCCTACGAGCAGTACTTC. This encodes CASSLGQGPYEQYF.